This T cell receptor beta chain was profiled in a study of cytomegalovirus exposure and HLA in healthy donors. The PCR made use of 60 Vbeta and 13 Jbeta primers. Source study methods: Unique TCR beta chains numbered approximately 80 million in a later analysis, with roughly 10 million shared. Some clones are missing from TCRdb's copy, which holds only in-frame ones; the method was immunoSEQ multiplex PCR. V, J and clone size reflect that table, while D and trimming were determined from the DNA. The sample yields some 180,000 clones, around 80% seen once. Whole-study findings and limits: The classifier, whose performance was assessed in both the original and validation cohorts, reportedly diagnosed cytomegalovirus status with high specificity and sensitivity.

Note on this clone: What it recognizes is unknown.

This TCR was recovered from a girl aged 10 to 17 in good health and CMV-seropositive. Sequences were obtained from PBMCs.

The CDR3 DNA reads TGTGCCAGCAGTTACGTTCAGCCAGGGAATGAGCAGTTCTTC. It translates to CASSYVQPGNEQFF. The V gene is TRBV6-6, the J gene TRBJ2-1; D possibly corresponds to TRBD1 (5 bases). Trimming took 2 bases from V and 7 from J, leaving 12 bases between them. This CDR3 region has 14 residues. The germline V gene has CDR1 MNHNY and CDR2 SVGAGI (reference sequence).